A single sample is the source of the 27 T cell receptor beta chains below, sequenced in a study of T cells in women clearing cervical HPV infection. Sequencing was performed with immunoSEQ multiplex PCR; in TCRdb, only in-frame clones are kept and a portion is missing. The sample spans some 40,000 clones; the ten largest clones claim 1.2%. Sequencing was performed on blood buffy coat. These receptors were collected from a woman between 18 and 70 years old with a cervical HPV16 infection that either progressed to CIN3+ or cleared (not recorded which).

The chain's CDR3 is CASEWSGATPDTDTQYF. The part of the CDR3 DNA that was read is TGTGCCAGCGAGTGGAGCGGGGCAACACCCGACACAGATACG. The V call is TRBV2, the J call TRBJ2-3; 7 positions agree with TRBD2. The read stops 3 residues short of the end of the CDR3; the missing end is completed from the germline J gene. The germline V gene encodes CDR1 SNHLY and CDR2 FYNNEI. J gave up 2 bases and V 8 bases, and 16 bases lay outside the gene matches. The length of the CDR3 is 17 residues.

Points on this clone: The observed sequence ends 3 residues before the CDR3 terminus, with the missing tail filled in from the germline J gene. The rearrangement uses TRBV19 and TRBJ2-7, with D maybe TRBD2 (6 bases). Between the trimmed V and J ends, which lost 1 base and 4 bases, there was a span of 14 bases. Looked up from germline, CDR1 is LNHDA and CDR2 is SQIVND (reference sequence). This CDR3 is built from 15 residues. The CDR3 here is CASSIVGEGLYEQYF. The CDR3 bases that were read are TGTGCCAGTAGTATAGTGGGTGAGGGACTTTACGAG.

CDR3 DNA, as far as it was read: TGCAGTGCTAGAGATCAAAGGGGAGGGGCCACCGGGGAG. Its translation: CSARDQRGGATGE. The CDR3 as a whole reads CSARDQRGGATGELFF. V usage is TRBV20-1 and J usage is TRBJ2-2, with 7 bases fitting TRBD2. With the read ending 3 residues before the CDR3 end, the germline J gene is used to fill in that end. Germline CDR1 is DFQATT and CDR2 is SNEGSKA (reference sequence). J was trimmed by 4 bases and V by 0 bases; bases with no gene match: 8. The CDR3 has 16 amino acids.

This clone ranks as medium-sized in terms of frequency. With the read ending 3 residues before the CDR3 end, the germline J gene is used to fill in that end. The chain links TRBV6-1 to TRBJ1-6, with TRBD1 as a possible D gene (5 bases). The ends were cut back, 2 bases at V and 7 bases at J, with 12 bases in the middle. Per the germline V gene, CDR1 is MNHNS and CDR2 is SASEGT. CDR3 length: 15 amino acids. The covered CDR3 bases are TGTGCCAGCAGTGAAAATTGGGGCAGGAATTCACCC. Translation: CASSENWGRNSP. The whole CDR3 is CASSENWGRNSPLHF.

Note on this clone: The read ends 3 residues before the CDR3 terminus; that terminus is restored from the germline J gene. This chain links TRBV7-9 with TRBJ2-7; TRBD1 is a possible D gene (8 bases). This CDR3 contains 15 residues. Germline V CDR1 and CDR2: SEHNR, FQNEAQ (reference sequence). V was shortened by 4 bases and J by 4 bases, with 17 bases between the two germline ends. The sequenced CDR3 bases are TGTGCCAGCAGCTCCTGGACAGGGCGGGGGTACGAG. This sequence encodes CASSSWTGRGYE. The full-length CDR3 reads as CASSSWTGRGYEQYF.

Comment on this clone: The read gets to within 3 residues of the CDR3 end, and the germline J gene fills in the rest. The chain couples TRBV19 to TRBJ2-2, with 7 bases matching TRBD1. Germline values: CDR1 LNHDA, CDR2 SQIVND (reference sequence). CDR3 length: 12 residues. The CDR3 loop reads CASSIDWDRLFF. CDR3 DNA (partial): TGTGCCAGTAGTATAGACTGGGACAGG.

Notes on this clone: With the read ending 3 residues before the CDR3 end, the germline J gene is used to fill in that end. The chain is built from TRBV19 and TRBJ2-2, with D maybe TRBD1 (6 bases). The CDR3 extends over 16 amino acids. The V gene's germline CDR1 is LNHDA and CDR2 SQIVND (reference sequence). The covered CDR3 bases are TGTGCCAGTAGCATAACGTTACAGGGATTGGATTCACCG. This codes for CASSITLQGLDSP. The CDR3 as a whole reads CASSITLQGLDSPLFF.

Details on this clone: Other DNA sequences in this sample translate to the same CDR3. Incomplete CDR3 DNA: TGCAGTGCTAGAGGTCGGGGGGGCTCGACAGATACG. This gives the protein CSARGRGGSTDT. The complete CDR3 reads CSARGRGGSTDTQYF. The rearrangement uses TRBV20-1 and TRBJ2-3; 8 bases are shared with TRBD2. From the germline J gene comes the end of the CDR3, since the read stops 3 residues before it. This CDR3 has 15 amino acids. The J segment lost 3 bases and the V segment lost 1 base, leaving 6 bases of the junction unmatched. The V gene's germline CDR1 is DFQATT and CDR2 SNEGSKA (reference sequence).

As to this clone: Read coverage stops 3 residues before the CDR3 terminus; the germline J gene supplies the remainder. The chain employs TRBV7-8 and TRBJ2-7; D gene unclear. The CDR3 spans 14 residues. Trimming pared 1 base from V and 0 bases from J, leaving 7 bases between. Germline CDR1 SGHVS, CDR2 FQNEAQ. The covered CDR3 bases are TGTGCCAGCAGCTTAGGAGGCCGCTCCTACGAG. Its translation is CASSLGGRSYE. In full, the CDR3 is CASSLGGRSYEQYF.

Comment on this clone: The read gets to within 3 residues of the CDR3 end, and the germline J gene fills in the rest. This rearrangement joins TRBV7-9 to TRBJ1-5; D gene ambiguous. The CDR3 is 14 amino acids. Trimming took 0 bases from V and 4 from J, leaving 7 bases between them. Germline V CDR1 and CDR2: SEHNR, FQNEAQ (reference sequence). CDR3 sequence: CASSLAGSNQPQHF. The CDR3 DNA, read in part, is TGTGCCAGCAGCTTAGCGGGCAGTAATCAGCCC.

A remark on this clone: The read gets to within 3 residues of the CDR3 end, and the germline J gene fills in the rest. This chain links TRBV20-1 with TRBJ2-2; weak D call: TRBD1 (6 bases). CDR1 is DFQATT and CDR2 is SNEGSKA in the germline V gene (reference sequence). V lost 0 bases and J lost 9, with 17 bases in between. This CDR3 region has 15 residues. The sequenced CDR3 bases are TGCAGTGCTAGAGATAGCAGGGGTCGGGGCTGGGAG. It yields the protein CSARDSRGRGWE. The entire CDR3 protein reads CSARDSRGRGWELFF.

Worth noting for this clone: From the germline J gene comes the end of the CDR3, since the read stops 3 residues before it. The chain is built from TRBV11-2 and TRBJ2-7; TRBD1 matches 10 bases. Looked up from germline, CDR1 is SGHAT and CDR2 is FQNNGV. The CDR3 spans 13 residues. V shed 5 bases, J shed 4 bases, and the junction held 2 bases outside the gene matches. Partial CDR3 DNA: TGTGCCAGCAGCCGACAGGGGGCTTACGAG. It codes for CASSRQGAYE. The full CDR3 protein reads CASSRQGAYEQYF.

Concerning this clone: The sequence runs out 3 residues before the end of the CDR3; the remainder is reconstructed from the germline J gene. The gene calls are TRBV20-1 and TRBJ2-7; D remains unclear. Germline V gene lookup returns CDR1 DFQATT and CDR2 SNEGSKA (reference sequence). Trimming cost V 2 bases and J 3 bases, with 5 bases left between them. This CDR3 comprises 11 residues. CDR3 protein: CSARKGYEQYF. The sequenced CDR3 bases are TGCAGTGCTAGAAAGGGCTACGAG.

A word on this clone: The CDR3 is cut off 3 residues early in the read; its end comes from the germline J gene. The chain joins TRBV7-3 to TRBJ1-2, with D possibly matching TRBD1 (6 bases). CDR1 is SGHTA, CDR2 FQGTGA, per germline. This CDR3 is built from 13 residues. V was shortened by 2 bases and J by 6 bases, with 10 bases between the two germline ends. The covered CDR3 bases are TGTGCCAGCAGCTTAGGCAGGGGAGATGGC. It specifies CASSLGRGDG. The full CDR3 protein reads CASSLGRGDGYTF.

As for this clone: The read falls 3 residues short of the CDR3 end, and the missing part is taken from the germline J gene. The chain joins TRBV2 to TRBJ1-2; 7 positions match TRBD1. Germline V gene data show CDR1 as SNHLY and CDR2 as FYNNEI. The CDR3 runs 15 residues. Trimming at V came to 6 bases and at J to 3 bases, leaving 10 bases not matched to a gene. The covered CDR3 bases are TGTGCCAGCAGGGCTACAGGGGTGAGGGACTATGGC. It codes for CASRATGVRDYG. The entire CDR3 is CASRATGVRDYGYTF.

CDR3 DNA, as far as it was read: TGCAGTGCTAGCTTGACAGGGGACACAGATACG. This gives the protein CSASLTGDTDT. The CDR3 as a whole reads CSASLTGDTDTQYF. The chain joins TRBV20-1 to TRBJ2-3; TRBD1 matches 8 bases. The CDR3 end lies 3 residues beyond the end of the read and is filled in from the germline J gene. The V gene end was trimmed by 3 bases and the J gene end by 2 bases; junction bases not matched to a gene: 4. The CDR3 has 14 amino acids. CDR1 DFQATT and CDR2 SNEGSKA come from the germline V gene (reference sequence).

Regarding this clone: The read terminates 3 residues before the CDR3 end, so the remaining end is supplied by the germline J gene. This sequence joins TRBV4-2 and TRBJ2-6; 7 bases agree with TRBD2. Germline V gene data show CDR1 as LGHNA and CDR2 as YNFKEQ. This CDR3 region has 18 residues. The ends lost 0 bases at V and 4 bases at J; junction bases unmatched: 9. This chain's CDR3 is CASSQDHLGGTGANVLTF. The sequenced part of the CDR3 DNA is TGTGCCAGCAGCCAAGACCACTTGGGGGGGACCGGGGCCAACGTC.

Of note for this clone: The read ends 3 residues shy of where the CDR3 ends; the end is completed using the germline J gene. This chain links TRBV6-2 or TRBV6-3 with TRBJ1-1; no clear D gene. The V and J ends lost 6 bases and 2 bases respectively, with 10 bases between them. Germline values: CDR1 MNHEY, CDR2 SVGEGT. The CDR3 sequence is 13 residues long. CDR3 DNA (partial): TGTGCCAGCAGCCCGGTGAGAAACACTGAA. It specifies CASSPVRNTE. The CDR3, in full, reads CASSPVRNTEAFF.

In regard to this clone: The read terminates 3 residues before the CDR3 end, so the remaining end is supplied by the germline J gene. This chain connects TRBV19 to TRBJ1-2; 9 bases line up with TRBD1. After removal of 8 bases from V and 2 bases from J, the junction contained 9 bases not matched to a gene. The germline gives CDR1 LNHDA, CDR2 SQIVND (reference sequence). This CDR3 has 15 residues. CDR3 amino acids: CASLAQGAGNYGYTF. The DNA read from the CDR3 is TGTGCCAGTCTTGCACAGGGGGCAGGAAACTATGGC.

Turning to this clone: The read falls 3 residues short of the CDR3 end, and the missing part is taken from the germline J gene. The chain couples TRBV30 to TRBJ2-7; possibly TRBD1 for D (6 bases). The germline V gene has CDR1 GTSNPN and CDR2 SVGIG (reference sequence). The CDR3 totals 14 residues. V was clipped by 5 bases and J by 0 bases, with 14 bases between them. CDR3 sequence: CAWGLGGRSYEQYF. The covered CDR3 bases are TGTGCCTGGGGGCTAGGGGGTCGCTCCTACGAG.

The covered CDR3 bases are TGTGCCAGCAGCTTCCTAGCGGGGCACAATGAG. It is translated as CASSFLAGHNE. The full CDR3 is CASSFLAGHNEQFF. The V and J genes are TRBV7-2 and TRBJ2-1; 9 bases are shared with TRBD2. The sequenced fragment ends 3 residues before the CDR3 boundary, so the rest is inferred from the germline J gene. V lost 3 bases and J lost 5; bases outside the gene matches: 2. There are 14 residues in the CDR3. Germline assignment: CDR1 SGHTA and CDR2 FQGNSA.

The CDR3 loop is CASRKAGAYGYTF. The covered CDR3 bases are TGTGCCAGCAGAAAGGCAGGGGCCTATGGC. The chain is built from TRBV6-2 or TRBV6-3 and TRBJ1-2; maybe TRBD1 (6 bases). The sequenced fragment ends 3 residues before the CDR3 boundary, so the rest is inferred from the germline J gene. V lost 6 bases and J lost 4, with 12 bases in between. The CDR3 is 13 amino acids. From germline, CDR1 is MNHEY and CDR2 SVGEGT.

As to this clone: Read coverage stops 3 residues before the CDR3 terminus; the germline J gene supplies the remainder. The rearrangement joins TRBV7-2 to TRBJ2-1, with TRBD2 identical over 7 bases. The CDR3 contains 14 residues. The germline CDR1 and CDR2 sequences are SGHTA and FQGNSA. V was clipped by 5 bases and J by 7 bases; unmatched bases: 8. This CDR3 is CASSLTGLQNEQFF. Partial CDR3 DNA: TGTGCCAGCAGCCTAACGGGACTACAAAATGAG. Using reference TRBV7-2 and TRBJ2-1 for the parts outside the CDR3, the full variable domain is GAGVSQSPSNKVTEKGKDVELRCDPISGHTALYWYRQSLGQGLEFLIYFQGNSAPDKSGLPSDRFSAERTGGSVSTLTIQRTQQEDSAVYLCASSLTGLQNEQFFGPGTRLTVL.

This CDR3 is CAITRGQRNTEAFF. The part of the CDR3 DNA that was read is TGTGCCATCACCCGGGGACAAAGGAACACTGAA. This sequence joins TRBV10-3 and TRBJ1-1; tentatively, D is TRBD1 (6 bases). The observed sequence ends 3 residues before the CDR3 terminus, with the missing tail filled in from the germline J gene. Germline V lookup: CDR1 ENHRY, CDR2 SYGVKD. The CDR3 runs 14 residues. Trimming stripped 7 bases from V and 1 base from J, with 13 bases between.

About this clone: Coverage ceases 3 residues before the CDR3 finishes, and the germline J gene fills in the end. The rearrangement links TRBV7-9 to TRBJ1-2, with D tentatively TRBD1 (5 bases). Trimming left V 7 bases short and J 4 bases short, with 16 bases between. This CDR3 region has 14 residues. Germline CDR1 and CDR2: SEHNR and FQNEAQ (reference sequence). The DNA read from the CDR3 is TGTGCCAGCAACTCCCCGGGGGGACCCTATGGC. Its translation is CASNSPGGPYG. The complete CDR3 sequence is CASNSPGGPYGYTF.

Concerning this clone: The CDR3 end lies 3 residues beyond the end of the read and is filled in from the germline J gene. The J gene is TRBJ1-2, the V gene TRBV7-2; maybe TRBD1 (5 bases). CDR1 is SGHTA, CDR2 FQGNSA, per germline. The CDR3 is 13 amino acids. The covered CDR3 bases are TGTGCCAGCGTCAGGGACTTCTCGGGAGAC. Translation: CASVRDFSGD. The complete CDR3 sequence is CASVRDFSGDYTF.

With respect to this clone: The missing CDR3 end, 3 residues past where the read stops, is filled in from the germline J gene. This chain joins TRBV19 and TRBJ1-5; tentative D call: TRBD1 (5 bases). Trimming cost V 5 bases and J 1 base, with 18 bases left between them. Per germline, CDR1 LNHDA and CDR2 SQIVND (reference sequence). This CDR3 has 17 amino acids. CDR3 protein: CASSPFGGGKSNQPQHF. The sequenced CDR3 bases are TGTGCCAGTAGTCCCTTCGGGGGGGGTAAGAGCAATCAGCCC.